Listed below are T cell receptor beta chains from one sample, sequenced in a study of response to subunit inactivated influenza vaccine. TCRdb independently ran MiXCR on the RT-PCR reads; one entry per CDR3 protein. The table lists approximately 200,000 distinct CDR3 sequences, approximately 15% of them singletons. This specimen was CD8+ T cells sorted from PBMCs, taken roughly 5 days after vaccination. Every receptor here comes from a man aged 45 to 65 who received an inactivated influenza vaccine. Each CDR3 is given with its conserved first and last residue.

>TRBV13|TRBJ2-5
CASSLGYQETQHF
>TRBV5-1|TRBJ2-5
CASSSRIAGGLETQYF
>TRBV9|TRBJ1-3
CASSTARGWSGNTIYF
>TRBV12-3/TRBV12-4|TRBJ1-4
CASSATDPNEKLFF
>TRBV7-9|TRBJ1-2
CASSPQDGDTF
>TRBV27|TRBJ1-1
CASSLEGRTEAFF
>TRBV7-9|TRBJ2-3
CASSLKQGRTDTQYF
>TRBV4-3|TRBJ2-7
CASSQWTAYEQYF
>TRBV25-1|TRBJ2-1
CASSAPDRKHYNEQFF
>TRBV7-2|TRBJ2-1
CASGIQGALYNEQFF
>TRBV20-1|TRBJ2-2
CSAYERAGTGELFF
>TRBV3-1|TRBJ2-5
CASSQVQWTSGETQYF
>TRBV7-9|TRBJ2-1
CASSVTTSVYNEQFF
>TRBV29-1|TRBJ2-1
CSVSGQGTNEQFF
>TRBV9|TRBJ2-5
CASSLAREETQYF
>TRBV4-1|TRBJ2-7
CASSQVRTYEQYF
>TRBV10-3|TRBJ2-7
CAISESGGYEQYF
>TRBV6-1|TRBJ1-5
CASSEAGSVWPQHF
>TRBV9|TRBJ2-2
CASSVSGATGELFF
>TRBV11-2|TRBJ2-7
CASKGQTYEQYF
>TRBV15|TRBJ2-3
CATSGDRGPSTDTQYF
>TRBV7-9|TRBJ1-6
CASSSGTGDSPLHF
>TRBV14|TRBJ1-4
CASSQRRQAASEKLFF
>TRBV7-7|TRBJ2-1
CASSLDYGNEQFF
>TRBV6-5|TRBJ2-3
CASSYLTSTDTQYF
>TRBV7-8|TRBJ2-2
CASSLGPHSYTGELFF
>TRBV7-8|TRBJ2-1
CASSLVFGGSGTVHNEQFF
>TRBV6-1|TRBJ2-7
CASSPGPWGYEQYF
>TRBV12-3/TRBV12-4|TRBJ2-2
CASRRGSGELFF
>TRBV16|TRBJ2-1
CASSLPLNEQFF
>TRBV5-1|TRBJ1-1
CASSWTGRSPEAFF
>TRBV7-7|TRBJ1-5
CASSLGGSGSNQPQHF
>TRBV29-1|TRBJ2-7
CSVEDLDSEQYF
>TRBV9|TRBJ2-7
CASSPGQGHSYEQYF
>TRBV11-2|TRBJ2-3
CASSLVLRGHTDTQYF
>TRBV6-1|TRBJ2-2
CASCGSLDTGELFF
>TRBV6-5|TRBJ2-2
CASSYGLSTGELFF
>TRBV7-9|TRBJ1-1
CASSRVGQGHEAFF
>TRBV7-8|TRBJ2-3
CASSLKTSGRWETDTQYF
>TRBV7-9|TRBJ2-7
CASSSSNAYEQYF
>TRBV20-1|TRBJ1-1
CSARGGGWGTEAFF
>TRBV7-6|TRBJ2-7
CASSLSVEGEQYF
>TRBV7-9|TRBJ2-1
CASSLASLASGEQFF
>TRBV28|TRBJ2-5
CASSDARAGLETQYF
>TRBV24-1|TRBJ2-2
CATSDFNLGNTGELFF
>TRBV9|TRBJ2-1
CASSVNLGNGGELYNEQFF
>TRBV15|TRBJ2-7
CATSMGRDGGEQYF
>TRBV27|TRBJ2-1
CASSLRDSNYNEQFF
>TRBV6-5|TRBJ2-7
CASSYSTVPTPYEQYF
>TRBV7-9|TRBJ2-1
CASSFSGPSYNEQFF
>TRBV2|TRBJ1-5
CASAKGGTYSNQPQHF
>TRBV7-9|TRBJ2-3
CASSSYRDRASEDTQYF
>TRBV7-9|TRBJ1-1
CASSFLVPGQEEAFF
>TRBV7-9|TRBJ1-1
CASVGSLNTEAFF
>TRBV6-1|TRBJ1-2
CASRDPGGTYGYTF